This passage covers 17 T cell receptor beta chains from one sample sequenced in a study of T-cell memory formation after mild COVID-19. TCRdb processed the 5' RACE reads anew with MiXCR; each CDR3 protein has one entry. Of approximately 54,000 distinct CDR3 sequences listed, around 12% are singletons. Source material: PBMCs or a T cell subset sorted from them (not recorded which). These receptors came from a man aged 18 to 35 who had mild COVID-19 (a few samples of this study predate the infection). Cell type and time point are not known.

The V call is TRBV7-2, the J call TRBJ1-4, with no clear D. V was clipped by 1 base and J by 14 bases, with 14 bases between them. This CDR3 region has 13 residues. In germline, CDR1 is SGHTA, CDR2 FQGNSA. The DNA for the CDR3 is TGTGCCAGCAGCTTAGGGGCGACGGAAACTCTGTTTTTT. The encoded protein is CASSLGATETLFF.

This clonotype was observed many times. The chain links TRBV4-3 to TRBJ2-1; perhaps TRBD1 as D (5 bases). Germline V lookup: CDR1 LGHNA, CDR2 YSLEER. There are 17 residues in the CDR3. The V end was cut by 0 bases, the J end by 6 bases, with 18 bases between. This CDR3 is CASSQDLGSRASNEQFF. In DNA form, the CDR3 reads TGCGCCAGCAGCCAAGATCTAGGCAGCAGGGCATCCAATGAGCAGTTCTTC.

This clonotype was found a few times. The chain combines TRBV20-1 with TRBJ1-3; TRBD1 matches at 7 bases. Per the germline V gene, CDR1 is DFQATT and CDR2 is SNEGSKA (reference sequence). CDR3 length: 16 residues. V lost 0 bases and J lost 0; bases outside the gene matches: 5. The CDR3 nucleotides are TGCAGTGCTAGAGATAGGCACAGGGGCTCTGGAAACACCATATATTTT. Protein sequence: CSARDRHRGSGNTIYF.

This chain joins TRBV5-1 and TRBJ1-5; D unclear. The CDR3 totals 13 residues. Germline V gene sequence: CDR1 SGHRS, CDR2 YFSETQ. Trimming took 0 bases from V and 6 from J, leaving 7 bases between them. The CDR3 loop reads CASSLGERQPQHF. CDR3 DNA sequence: TGCGCCAGCAGCTTGGGAGAGCGTCAGCCCCAGCATTTT. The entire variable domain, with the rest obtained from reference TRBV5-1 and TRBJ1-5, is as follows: KAGVTQTPRYLIKTRGQQVTLSCSPISGHRSVSWYQQTPGQGLQFLFEYFSETQRNKGNFPGRFSGRQFSNSRSEMNVSTLELGDSALYLCASSLGERQPQHFGDGTRLSIL.

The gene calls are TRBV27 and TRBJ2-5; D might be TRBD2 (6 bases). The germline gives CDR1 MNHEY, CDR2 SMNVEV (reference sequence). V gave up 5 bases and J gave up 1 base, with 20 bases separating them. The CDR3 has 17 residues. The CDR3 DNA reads TGTGCCAGCAGTCCCACTCCCGGGGGTAGGGGCCAAGAGACCCAGTACTTC. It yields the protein CASSPTPGGRGQETQYF.

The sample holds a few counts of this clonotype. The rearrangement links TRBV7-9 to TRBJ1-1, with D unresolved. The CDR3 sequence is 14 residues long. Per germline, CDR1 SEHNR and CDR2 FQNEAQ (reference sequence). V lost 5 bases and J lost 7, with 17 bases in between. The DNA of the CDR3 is TGTGCCAGCAGCCCCCGGGTACCCAGCATTGAAGCTTTCTTT. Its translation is CASSPRVPSIEAFF.

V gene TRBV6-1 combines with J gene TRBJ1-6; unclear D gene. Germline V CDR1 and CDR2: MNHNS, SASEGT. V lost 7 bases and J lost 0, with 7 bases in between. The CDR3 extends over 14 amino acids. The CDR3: CASTTSSYNSPLHF. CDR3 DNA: TGTGCCAGCACAACCAGCTCCTATAATTCACCCCTCCACTTT.

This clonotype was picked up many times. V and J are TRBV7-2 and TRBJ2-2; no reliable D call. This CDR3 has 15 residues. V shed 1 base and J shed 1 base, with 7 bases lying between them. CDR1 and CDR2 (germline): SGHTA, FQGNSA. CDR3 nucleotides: TGTGCCAGCAGCTTAGTCGGGTGGAACACCGGGGAGCTGTTTTTT. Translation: CASSLVGWNTGELFF. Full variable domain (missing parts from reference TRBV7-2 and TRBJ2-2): GAGVSQSPSNKVTEKGKDVELRCDPISGHTALYWYRQSLGQGLEFLIYFQGNSAPDKSGLPSDRFSAERTGGSVSTLTIQRTQQEDSAVYLCASSLVGWNTGELFFGEGSRLTVL.

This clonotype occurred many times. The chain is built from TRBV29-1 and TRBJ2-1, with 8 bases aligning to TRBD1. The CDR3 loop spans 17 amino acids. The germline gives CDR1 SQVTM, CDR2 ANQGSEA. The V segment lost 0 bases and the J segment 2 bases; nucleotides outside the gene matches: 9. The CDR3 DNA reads TGCAGCGTTGAAGAACCCCTGGACAGGGCGACCTACAATGAGCAGTTCTTC. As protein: CSVEEPLDRATYNEQFF.

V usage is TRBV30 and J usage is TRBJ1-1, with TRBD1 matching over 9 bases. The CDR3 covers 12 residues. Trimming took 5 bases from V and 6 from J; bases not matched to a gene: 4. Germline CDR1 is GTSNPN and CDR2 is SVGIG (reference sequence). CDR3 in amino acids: CAWGQGTAEAFF. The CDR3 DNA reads TGTGCCTGGGGACAGGGGACGGCTGAAGCTTTCTTT.

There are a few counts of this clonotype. The CDR3 nucleotides are TGTGCCAGCAGCCTTGGGACTAGCGGGGGCTCCTACAATGAGCAGTTCTTC. The encoded protein is CASSLGTSGGSYNEQFF. This chain links TRBV6-2 or TRBV6-3 with TRBJ2-1, with TRBD2 matching over 14 bases. Germline V gives CDR1 MNHEY, CDR2 SVGEGT. This CDR3 is built from 17 residues. Trimming removed 6 bases from V and 0 bases from J; junction bases left unmatched: 4.

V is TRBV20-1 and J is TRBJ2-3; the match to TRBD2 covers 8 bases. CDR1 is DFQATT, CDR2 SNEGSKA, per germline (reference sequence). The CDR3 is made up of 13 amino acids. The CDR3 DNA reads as TGCAGGATCGGGGGGGCCAGCACAGATACGCAGTATTTT. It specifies CRIGGASTDTQYF.

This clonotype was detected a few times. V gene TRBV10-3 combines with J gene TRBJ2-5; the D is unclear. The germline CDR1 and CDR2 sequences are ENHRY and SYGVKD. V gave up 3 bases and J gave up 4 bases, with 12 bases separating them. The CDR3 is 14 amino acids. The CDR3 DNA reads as TGTGCCATCAGTGAAGTCAAATCGGGAGAGACCCAGTACTTC. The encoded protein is CAISEVKSGETQYF.

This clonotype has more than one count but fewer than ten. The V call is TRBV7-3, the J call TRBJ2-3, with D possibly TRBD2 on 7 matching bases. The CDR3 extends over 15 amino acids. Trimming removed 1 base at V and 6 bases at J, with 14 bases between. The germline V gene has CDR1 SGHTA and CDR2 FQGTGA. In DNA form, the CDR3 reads TGTGCCAGCAGCTTAAACGGGGGGCGGGCGGATACGCAGTATTTT. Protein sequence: CASSLNGGRADTQYF.

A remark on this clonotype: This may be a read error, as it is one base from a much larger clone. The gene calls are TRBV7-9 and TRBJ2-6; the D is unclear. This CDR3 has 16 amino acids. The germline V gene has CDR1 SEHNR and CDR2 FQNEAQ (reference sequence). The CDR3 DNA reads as TGTGCCAGCAGCTTTTCAGGCTTCTCTGGGGTCAACGTCCTGACTTTC. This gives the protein CASSFSGFSGVNVLTF.

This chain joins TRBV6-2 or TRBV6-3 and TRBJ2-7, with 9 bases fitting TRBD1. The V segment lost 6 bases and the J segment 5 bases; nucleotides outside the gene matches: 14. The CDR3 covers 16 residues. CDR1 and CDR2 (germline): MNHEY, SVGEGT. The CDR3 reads CASSRPPGQGFHEQYF. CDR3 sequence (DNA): TGTGCCAGCAGCCGACCCCCGGGACAGGGTTTCCACGAGCAGTACTTC.

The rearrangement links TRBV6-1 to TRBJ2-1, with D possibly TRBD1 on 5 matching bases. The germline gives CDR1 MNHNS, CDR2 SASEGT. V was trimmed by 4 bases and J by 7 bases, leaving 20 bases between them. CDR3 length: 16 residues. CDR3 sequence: CASSGASGSLRNEQFF. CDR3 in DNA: TGTGCCAGCAGTGGAGCTTCAGGGTCATTGAGAAATGAGCAGTTCTTC.